This entry lists 21 T cell receptor beta chains sequenced from one sample in a study of cytomegalovirus exposure and HLA in healthy donors. The study ran its PCR with 60 Vbeta and 13 Jbeta primers. The data were produced by immunoSEQ multiplex PCR, yet TCRdb's version contains in-frame clones alone and is incomplete. In the table there are approximately 170,000 clones, 76% of which are singletons. Sequenced: PBMCs. These receptors all come from a female donor in good health and CMV-seronegative.

V is TRBV29-1 and J is TRBJ2-3, with TRBD2 identical over 14 bases. Trimming removed 6 bases from V and 3 bases from J; junction bases left unmatched: 11. The germline CDR1 and CDR2 sequences are SQVTM and ANQGSEA. The CDR3 contains 17 residues. The CDR3 region has the DNA TGCAGCGTCCCCGGGACTAGCGGGAGCGATTGGACAGATACGCAGTATTTT. It is translated as CSVPGTSGSDWTDTQYF.

The chain joins TRBV29-1 to TRBJ1-4; 9 positions agree with TRBD1. Germline CDR1 is SQVTM and CDR2 is ANQGSEA. CDR3 size: 12 residues. The trim removed 5 bases at V and 8 bases at J, leaving 3 bases unmatched. CDR3 DNA sequence: TGCAGCGTTTACGGGACAGGGGAAAAACTGTTTTTT. Its protein product is CSVYGTGEKLFF.

The chain combines TRBV19 with TRBJ1-1, with D perhaps TRBD1 (6 bases). The CDR3 runs to 14 residues. V was clipped by 3 bases and J by 1 base, with 9 bases between them. Germline-derived CDR1 and CDR2 are LNHDA and SQIVND (reference sequence). DNA of the CDR3: TGTGCCAGTAGTATCGGGGGGGCGAACACTGAAGCTTTCTTT. It codes for CASSIGGANTEAFF.

This clone appeared a single time. This chain's CDR3 is CASSLPSSGSHNEQFF. The CDR3 region has the DNA TGTGCCAGCAGCTTACCCTCTAGCGGGAGCCACAATGAGCAGTTCTTC. The chain combines TRBV5-4 with TRBJ2-1, with 10 bases that match TRBD2. J lost 5 bases, V lost 2 bases, and 7 bases had no gene match. Germline CDR1 is SGHNT and CDR2 is YYREEE (reference sequence). The CDR3 length is 16 residues.

The V and J genes are TRBV19 and TRBJ2-5; TRBD2 aligns across 8 bases. V was pared by 9 bases and J by 7 bases, with 10 bases of the junction left unmatched. Germline assignment: CDR1 LNHDA and CDR2 SQIVND (reference sequence). This CDR3 is 13 amino acids long. The CDR3, as DNA: TGTGCCAGCGGCGGGGGGACGGACCGGACCCAGTACTTC. As protein: CASGGGTDRTQYF.

V and J are TRBV2 and TRBJ2-4; TRBD2 might be the D (6 bases). The CDR3 consists of 13 residues. The germline V and J ends were trimmed by 4 bases and 12 bases, with 16 bases remaining between them. Germline V lookup: CDR1 SNHLY, CDR2 FYNNEI. CDR3 sequence (DNA): TGTGCCAGCAGTGCCCAGGGAGGACACAGTCAGTACTTC. This sequence encodes CASSAQGGHSQYF.

The chain has TRBV9 and TRBJ2-1; 7 bases fit TRBD2. This CDR3 spans 16 amino acids. V was pared by 0 bases and J by 5 bases, with 8 bases of the junction left unmatched. Germline CDR1 and CDR2: SGDLS and YYNGEE. CDR3 protein: CASSVGKGGVNNEQFF. CDR3 nucleotides: TGTGCCAGCAGCGTAGGGAAGGGAGGGGTGAACAATGAGCAGTTCTTC. The variable domain in full, with the rest retrieved from reference TRBV9 and TRBJ2-1, is DSGVTQTPKHLITATGQRVTLRCSPRSGDLSVYWYQQSLDQGLQFLIQYYNGEERAKGNILERFSAQQFPDLHSELNLSSLELGDSALYFCASSVGKGGVNNEQFFGPGTRLTVL.

The chain combines TRBV2 with TRBJ2-1; a possible D gene is TRBD2 (6 bases). The CDR3 length is 19 residues. CDR1 SNHLY and CDR2 FYNNEI come from the germline V gene. V lost 4 bases to trimming and J lost 4 bases, with 26 bases between them. In nucleotides, the CDR3 is TGTGCCAGCAGTGTTGGTGTAAGCCTTTTCGCGGGGCAGTACAATGAGCAGTTCTTC. Translated, it gives CASSVGVSLFAGQYNEQFF. Together with reference TRBV2 and TRBJ2-1, the CDR3 gives the full variable domain: EPEVTQTPSHQVTQMGQEVILRCVPISNHLYFYWYRQILGQKVEFLVSFYNNEISEKSEIFDDQFSVERPDGSNFTLKIRSTKLEDSAMYFCASSVGVSLFAGQYNEQFFGPGTRLTVL.

V is TRBV30 and J is TRBJ1-4; D is undetermined. Germline V lookup: CDR1 GTSNPN, CDR2 SVGIG (reference sequence). V was trimmed by 3 bases and J by 8 bases, leaving 16 bases between them. This CDR3 spans 14 amino acids. CDR3 in amino acids: CAWSGKEGWEKLFF. The CDR3 DNA reads TGTGCCTGGAGCGGTAAGGAGGGTTGGGAAAAACTGTTTTTT.

The V and J genes are TRBV18 and TRBJ2-7; a possible D gene is TRBD1 (7 bases). Germline assignment: CDR1 KGHSH and CDR2 LQKENI. CDR3 length: 15 amino acids. V was cut by 6 bases and J by 5 bases, with 20 bases left in between. This chain's CDR3 is CASSHQGGLLDEQYF. CDR3 sequence (DNA): TGTGCCAGCTCTCATCAGGGGGGCCTCCTTGACGAGCAGTACTTC.

The chain has TRBV28 and TRBJ2-7; 12 bases are shared with TRBD1. The CDR3 extends over 15 amino acids. Germline-derived CDR1 and CDR2 are MDHEN and SYDVKM. Trimming cost V 2 bases and J 6 bases; bases outside gene matches: 5. CDR3: CASSLDGTGGREQYF. The DNA of the CDR3 is TGTGCCAGCAGTTTAGACGGGACAGGGGGCCGCGAGCAGTACTTC.

V is TRBV19 and J is TRBJ1-1; 10 bases are shared with TRBD1. The ends lost 4 bases at V and 1 base at J; junction bases unmatched: 6. Germline V gives CDR1 LNHDA, CDR2 SQIVND (reference sequence). The CDR3 sequence is 16 residues long. The CDR3: CASSTGTGVRNTEAFF. In DNA form, the CDR3 reads TGTGCCAGTAGTACTGGGACAGGGGTACGGAACACTGAAGCTTTCTTT.

The chain joins TRBV4-3 to TRBJ2-3; 14 bases fit TRBD2. Germline V gives CDR1 LGHNA, CDR2 YSLEER. With 0 bases clipped from V and 3 bases from J, the junction kept 11 bases outside the gene matches. The CDR3 is 20 residues long. CDR3 in amino acids: CASSQDSAGTSGSWTDTQYF. In DNA form, the CDR3 reads TGCGCCAGCAGCCAAGACTCCGCCGGGACTAGCGGGAGTTGGACAGATACGCAGTATTTT.

A few counts support this clone. The V and J genes are TRBV11-1 and TRBJ2-4, with a tentative D call TRBD1 (5 bases). In germline, CDR1 is SGHAT, CDR2 FQDESV (reference sequence). This CDR3 spans 16 amino acids. V was cut by 4 bases and J by 1 base, with 14 bases left in between. The DNA of the CDR3 is TGTGCCAGCAGCTCAACATCCAGGGCCGCCAAAAACATTCAGTACTTC. Residues: CASSSTSRAAKNIQYF. The full variable domain, its missing parts supplied by reference TRBV11-1 and TRBJ2-4, is EAEVAQSPRYKITEKSQAVAFWCDPISGHATLYWYRQILGQGPELLVQFQDESVVDDSQLPKDRFSAERLKGVDSTLKIQPAELGDSAMYLCASSSTSRAAKNIQYFGAGTRLSVL.

The chain combines TRBV19 with TRBJ2-1; the match to TRBD1 covers 9 bases. CDR1 is LNHDA and CDR2 is SQIVND in the germline V gene (reference sequence). The CDR3 runs to 15 residues. J lost 10 bases, V lost 4 bases, and 11 bases had no gene match. CDR3 DNA: TGTGCCAGTAGTAAGGACAGGGGAGGGGCCGGGGAGCAGTTCTTC. Its protein product is CASSKDRGGAGEQFF.

This clone turned up a few times. The V gene is TRBV27, the J gene TRBJ1-1, with a possible D match to TRBD1 (5 bases). Germline CDR1 and CDR2: MNHEY and SMNVEV (reference sequence). Trimming removed 5 bases at V and 11 bases at J, with 24 bases between. The CDR3 covers 15 residues. CDR3 nucleotide sequence: TGTGCCAGCAGTCTGACCCCAGGGAACCCTCTAGGGGCTTTCTTT. Protein sequence: CASSLTPGNPLGAFF.

The chain carries TRBV11-1 and TRBJ2-5; no clear D. The J call may be faulty, since TRBJ2-7 better matches the DNA end. CDR1 is SGHAT, CDR2 FQDESV, per germline (reference sequence). This CDR3 spans 12 amino acids. The DNA for the CDR3 is TGTGCCAGCAGCAAAGAATTCCACGAGCAGTACTTC. Its protein is CASSKEFHEQYF.

This rearrangement joins TRBV7-9 to TRBJ1-1; 7 bases map to TRBD1. V was clipped by 5 bases and J by 4 bases; unmatched bases: 13. The CDR3 has 16 residues. The germline V gene encodes CDR1 SEHNR and CDR2 FQNEAQ (reference sequence). The CDR3 spells CASSPWTGGDGTEAFF. Written as DNA, the CDR3 is TGTGCCAGCAGCCCTTGGACAGGAGGGGATGGCACTGAAGCTTTCTTT. Full variable domain (rest looked up from reference TRBV7-9 and TRBJ1-1): DTGVSQNPRHKITKRGQNVTFRCDPISEHNRLYWYRQTLGQGPEFLTYFQNEAQLEKSRLLSDRFSAERPKGSFSTLEIQRTEQGDSAMYLCASSPWTGGDGTEAFFGQGTRLTVV.

The V gene is TRBV30, the J gene TRBJ1-2, with D unclear. The ends were cut back, 7 bases at V and 5 bases at J, with 11 bases in the middle. Per germline, CDR1 GTSNPN and CDR2 SVGIG (reference sequence). The CDR3 is 11 amino acids. DNA for the CDR3: TGTGCCTCCCTATTTTATTATGGCTACACCTTC. Protein: CASLFYYGYTF.

V is TRBV25-1 and J is TRBJ2-2, with TRBD1 matching 7 bases. CDR3 length: 16 amino acids. Losses at the gene ends were 2 bases for V and 0 bases for J; bases not matched to a gene: 3. Germline loops: CDR1 MGHDK, CDR2 SYGVNS. Written as DNA, the CDR3 is TGTGCCAGCAGTGAACTCGACAGGGCGAACACCGGGGAGCTGTTTTTT. This translates into CASSELDRANTGELFF. The full variable domain, with the rest looked up from reference TRBV25-1 and TRBJ2-2, is EADIYQTPRYLVIGTGKKITLECSQTMGHDKMYWYQQDPGMELHLIHYSYGVNSTEKGDLSSESTVSRIRTEHFPLTLESARPSHTSQYLCASSELDRANTGELFFGEGSRLTVL.

This clone was seen once. The chain is built from TRBV5-6 and TRBJ1-6, with D tentatively TRBD1 (5 bases). With 2 bases removed from V and 10 bases from J, the gap between germline ends came to 16 bases. CDR3 length equals 15 residues. Germline V gene lookup returns CDR1 SGHDT and CDR2 YYEEEE. CDR3 sequence (DNA): TGTGCCAGCAGCTTACAGGAAGTGGCGGTCTCACCCCTCCACTTT. Translated, it gives CASSLQEVAVSPLHF.